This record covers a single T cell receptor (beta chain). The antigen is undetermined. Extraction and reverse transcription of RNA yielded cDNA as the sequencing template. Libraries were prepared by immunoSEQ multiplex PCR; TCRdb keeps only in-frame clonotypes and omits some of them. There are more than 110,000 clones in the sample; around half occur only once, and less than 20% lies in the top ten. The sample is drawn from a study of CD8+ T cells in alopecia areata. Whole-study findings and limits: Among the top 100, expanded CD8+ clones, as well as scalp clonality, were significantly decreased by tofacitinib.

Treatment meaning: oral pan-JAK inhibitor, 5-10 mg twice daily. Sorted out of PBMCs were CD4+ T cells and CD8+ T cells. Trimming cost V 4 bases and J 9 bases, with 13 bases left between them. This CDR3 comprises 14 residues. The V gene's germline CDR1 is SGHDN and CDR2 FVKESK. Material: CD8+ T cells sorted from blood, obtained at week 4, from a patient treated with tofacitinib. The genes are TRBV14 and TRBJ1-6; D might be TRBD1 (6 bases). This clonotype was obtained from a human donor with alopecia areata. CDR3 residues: CASSPYREVSPLHF. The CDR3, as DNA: TGTGCCAGCAGCCCCTACAGGGAAGTTTCACCCCTCCACTTT. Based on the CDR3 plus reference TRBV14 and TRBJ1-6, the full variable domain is EAGVTQFPSHSVIEKGQTVTLRCDPISGHDNLYWYRRVMGKEIKFLLHFVKESKQDESGMPNNRFLAERTGGTYSTLKVQPAELEDSGVYFCASSPYREVSPLHFGNGTRLTVT.